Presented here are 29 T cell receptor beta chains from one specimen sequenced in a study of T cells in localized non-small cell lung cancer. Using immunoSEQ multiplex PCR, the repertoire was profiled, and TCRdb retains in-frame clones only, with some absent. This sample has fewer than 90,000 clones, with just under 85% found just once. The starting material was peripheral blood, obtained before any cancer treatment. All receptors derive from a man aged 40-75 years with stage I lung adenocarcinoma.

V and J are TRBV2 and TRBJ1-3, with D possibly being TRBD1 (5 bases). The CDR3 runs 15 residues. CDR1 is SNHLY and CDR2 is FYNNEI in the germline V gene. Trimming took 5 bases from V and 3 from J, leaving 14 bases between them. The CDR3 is CASSQWGLGGNTIYF. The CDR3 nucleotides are TGTGCCAGCAGTCAGTGGGGGTTGGGTGGAAACACCATATATTTT.

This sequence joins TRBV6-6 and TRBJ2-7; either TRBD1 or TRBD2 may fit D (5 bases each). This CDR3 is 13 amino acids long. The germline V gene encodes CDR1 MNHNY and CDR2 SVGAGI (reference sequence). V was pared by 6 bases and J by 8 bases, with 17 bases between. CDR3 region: CASRLGVLGQQYF. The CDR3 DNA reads TGTGCCAGCAGACTAGGCGTCTTGGGACAGCAGTACTTC.

The DNA of the CDR3 is TGTGCCAGTAGTATTCCGCGAAAAAAGGGGGCCGCTGAAGCTTTCTTT. Amino acids: CASSIPRKKGAAEAFF. The chain carries TRBV19 and TRBJ1-1; TRBD1 matches 7 bases. CDR3 length equals 16 residues. The ends lost 3 bases at V and 6 bases at J; junction bases unmatched: 13. Germline lookup yields CDR1 LNHDA and CDR2 SQIVND (reference sequence).

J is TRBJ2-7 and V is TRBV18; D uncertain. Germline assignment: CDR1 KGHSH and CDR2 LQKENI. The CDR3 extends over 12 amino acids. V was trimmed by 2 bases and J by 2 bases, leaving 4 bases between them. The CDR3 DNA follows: TGTGCCAGCTCACCAGGGGCCTACGAGCAGTACTTC. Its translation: CASSPGAYEQYF.

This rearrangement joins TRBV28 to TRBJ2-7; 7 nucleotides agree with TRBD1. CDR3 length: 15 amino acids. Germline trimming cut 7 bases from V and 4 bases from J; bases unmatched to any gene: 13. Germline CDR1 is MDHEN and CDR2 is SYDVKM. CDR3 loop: CASISSAEGAYEQYF. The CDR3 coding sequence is TGTGCCAGCATCTCTTCCGCCGAGGGGGCTTACGAGCAGTACTTC.

This CDR3 reads CASSSGTTSKQYF. The CDR3 region has the DNA TGTGCCAGCAGTTCCGGGACTACCAGTAAGCAGTACTTC. The V gene is TRBV28, the J gene TRBJ2-7, with 7 bases fitting TRBD2. The germline CDR1 and CDR2 sequences are MDHEN and SYDVKM. CDR3 length: 13 residues. Trimming at V came to 4 bases and at J to 8 bases, leaving 8 bases not matched to a gene.

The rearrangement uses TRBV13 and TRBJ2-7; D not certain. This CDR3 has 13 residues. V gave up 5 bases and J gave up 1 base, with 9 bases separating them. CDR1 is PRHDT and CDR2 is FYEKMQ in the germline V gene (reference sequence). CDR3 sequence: CASSTSPSYEQYF. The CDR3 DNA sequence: TGTGCCAGCAGCACCAGTCCTTCCTACGAGCAGTACTTC.

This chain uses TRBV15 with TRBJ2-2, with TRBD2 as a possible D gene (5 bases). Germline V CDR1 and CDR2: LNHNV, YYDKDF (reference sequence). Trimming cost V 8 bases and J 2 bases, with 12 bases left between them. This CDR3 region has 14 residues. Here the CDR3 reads CATRWRANTGELFF. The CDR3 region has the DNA TGTGCCACCCGCTGGCGGGCAAACACCGGGGAGCTGTTTTTT.

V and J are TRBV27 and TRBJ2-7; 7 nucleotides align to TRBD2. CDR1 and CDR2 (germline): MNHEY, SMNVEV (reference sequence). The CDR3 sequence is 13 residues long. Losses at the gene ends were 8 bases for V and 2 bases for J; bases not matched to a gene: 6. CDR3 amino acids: CASSGAGPYEQYF. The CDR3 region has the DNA TGTGCCAGCTCCGGAGCGGGACCCTACGAGCAGTACTTC.

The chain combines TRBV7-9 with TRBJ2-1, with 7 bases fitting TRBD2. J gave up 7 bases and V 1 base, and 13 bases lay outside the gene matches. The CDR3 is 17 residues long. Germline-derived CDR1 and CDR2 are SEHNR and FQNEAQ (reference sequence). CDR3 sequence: CASSLVTSASRWNEQFF. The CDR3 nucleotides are TGTGCCAGCAGCTTAGTTACTAGCGCGTCACGTTGGAATGAGCAGTTCTTC. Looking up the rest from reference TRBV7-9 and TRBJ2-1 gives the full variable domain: DTGVSQNPRHKITKRGQNVTFRCDPISEHNRLYWYRQTLGQGPEFLTYFQNEAQLEKSRLLSDRFSAERPKGSFSTLEIQRTEQGDSAMYLCASSLVTSASRWNEQFFGPGTRLTVL.

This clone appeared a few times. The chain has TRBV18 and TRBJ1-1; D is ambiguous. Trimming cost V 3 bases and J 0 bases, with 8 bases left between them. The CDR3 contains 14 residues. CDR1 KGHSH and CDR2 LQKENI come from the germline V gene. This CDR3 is CASSPMAVNTEAFF. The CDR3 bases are TGTGCCAGCTCACCGATGGCGGTGAACACTGAAGCTTTCTTT.

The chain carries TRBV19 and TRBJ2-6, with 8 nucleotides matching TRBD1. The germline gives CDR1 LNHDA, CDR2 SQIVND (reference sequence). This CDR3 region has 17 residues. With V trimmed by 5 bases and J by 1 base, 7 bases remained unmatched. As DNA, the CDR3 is TGTGCCAGTAGTGCGGACAGGGACTTTTCTGGGGCCAACGTCCTGACTTTC. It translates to CASSADRDFSGANVLTF.

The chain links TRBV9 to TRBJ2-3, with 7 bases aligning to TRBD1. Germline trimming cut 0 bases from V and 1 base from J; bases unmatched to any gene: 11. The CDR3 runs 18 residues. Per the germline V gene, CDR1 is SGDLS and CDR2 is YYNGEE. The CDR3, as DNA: TGTGCCAGCAGCGTAGGAAGAGTACAGGGGACCGGCACAGATACGCAGTATTTT. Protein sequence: CASSVGRVQGTGTDTQYF.

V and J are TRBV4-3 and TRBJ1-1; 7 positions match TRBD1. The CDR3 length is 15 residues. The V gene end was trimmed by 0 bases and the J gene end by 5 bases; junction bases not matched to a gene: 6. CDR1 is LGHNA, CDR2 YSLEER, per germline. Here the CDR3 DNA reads TGCGCCAGCAGCCAAGATCGAGGACAGGAGACTGAAGCTTTCTTT. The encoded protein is CASSQDRGQETEAFF.

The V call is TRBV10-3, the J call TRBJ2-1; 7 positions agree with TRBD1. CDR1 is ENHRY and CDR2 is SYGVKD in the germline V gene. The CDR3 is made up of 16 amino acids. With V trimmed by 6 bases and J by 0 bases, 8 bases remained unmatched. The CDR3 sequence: CAIRRDRVSSYNEQFF. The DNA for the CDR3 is TGTGCCATCAGAAGGGACAGAGTAAGCTCCTACAATGAGCAGTTCTTC.

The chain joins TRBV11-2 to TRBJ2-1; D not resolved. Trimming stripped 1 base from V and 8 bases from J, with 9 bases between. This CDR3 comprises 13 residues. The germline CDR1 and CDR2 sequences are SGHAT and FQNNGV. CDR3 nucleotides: TGTGCCAGCAGCTTAGGGATGAACCATGAGCAGTTCTTC. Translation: CASSLGMNHEQFF.

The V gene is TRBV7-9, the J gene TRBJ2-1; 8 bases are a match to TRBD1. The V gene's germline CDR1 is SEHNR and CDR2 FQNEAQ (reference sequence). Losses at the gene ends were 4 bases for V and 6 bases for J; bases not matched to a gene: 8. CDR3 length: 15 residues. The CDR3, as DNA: TGTGCCAGCAGCTCCAGACAGGGGATGGCCAATGAGCAGTTCTTC. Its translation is CASSSRQGMANEQFF.

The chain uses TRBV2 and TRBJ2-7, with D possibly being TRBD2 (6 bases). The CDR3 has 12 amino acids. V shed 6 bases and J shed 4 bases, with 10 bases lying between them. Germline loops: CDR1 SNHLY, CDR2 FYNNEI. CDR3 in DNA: TGTGCCAGCAGGGTGGGGGGATACGAGCAGTACTTC. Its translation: CASRVGGYEQYF.

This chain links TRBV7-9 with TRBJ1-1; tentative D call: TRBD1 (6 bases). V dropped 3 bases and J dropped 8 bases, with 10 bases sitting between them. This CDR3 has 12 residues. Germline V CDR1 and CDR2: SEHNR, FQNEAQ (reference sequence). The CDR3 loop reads CASSFWTVEAFF. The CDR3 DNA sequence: TGTGCCAGCAGCTTCTGGACAGTCGAAGCTTTCTTT.

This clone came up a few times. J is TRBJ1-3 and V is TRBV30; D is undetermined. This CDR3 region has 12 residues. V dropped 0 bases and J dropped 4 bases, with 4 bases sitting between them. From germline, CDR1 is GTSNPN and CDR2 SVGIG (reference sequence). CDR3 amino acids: CAWSVHGNTIYF. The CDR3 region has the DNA TGTGCCTGGAGTGTTCACGGAAACACCATATATTTT. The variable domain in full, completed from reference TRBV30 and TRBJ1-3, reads SQTIHQWPATLVQPVGSPLSLECTVEGTSNPNLYWYRQAAGRGLQLLFYSVGIGQISSEVPQNLSASRPQDRQFILSSKKLLLSDSGFYLCAWSVHGNTIYFGEGSWLTVV.

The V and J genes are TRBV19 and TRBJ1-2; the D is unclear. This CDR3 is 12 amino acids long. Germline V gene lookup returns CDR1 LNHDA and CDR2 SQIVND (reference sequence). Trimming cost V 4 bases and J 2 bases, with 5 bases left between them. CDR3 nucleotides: TGTGCCAGTAGTAAGGCAAACTATGGCTACACCTTC. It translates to CASSKANYGYTF. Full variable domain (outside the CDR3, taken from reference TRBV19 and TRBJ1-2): DGGITQSPKYLFRKEGQNVTLSCEQNLNHDAMYWYRQDPGQGLRLIYYSQIVNDFQKGDIAEGYSVSREKKESFPLTVTSAQKNPTAFYLCASSKANYGYTFGSGTRLTVV.

CDR3 amino acids: CASSVAPGDTGELFF. The CDR3 DNA follows: TGTGCCAGCAGCGTAGCTCCAGGAGACACCGGGGAGCTGTTTTTT. The chain recombines TRBV9 with TRBJ2-2; unclear D gene. The V and J ends lost 0 bases and 3 bases respectively, with 9 bases between them. This CDR3 comprises 15 residues. The germline V gene encodes CDR1 SGDLS and CDR2 YYNGEE.

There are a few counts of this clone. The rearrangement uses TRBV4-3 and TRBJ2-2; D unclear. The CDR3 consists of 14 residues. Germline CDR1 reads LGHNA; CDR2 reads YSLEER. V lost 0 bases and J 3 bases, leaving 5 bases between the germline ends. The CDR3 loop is CASSQDSDTGELFF. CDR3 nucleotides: TGCGCCAGCAGCCAAGATTCGGACACCGGGGAGCTGTTTTTT.

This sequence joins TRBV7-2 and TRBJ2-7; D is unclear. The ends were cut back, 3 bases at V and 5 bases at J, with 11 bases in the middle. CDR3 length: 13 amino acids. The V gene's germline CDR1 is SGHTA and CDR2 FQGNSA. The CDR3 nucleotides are TGTGCCAGCAGCTTTTCCTCTCCCGACGAGCAGTACTTC. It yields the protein CASSFSSPDEQYF.

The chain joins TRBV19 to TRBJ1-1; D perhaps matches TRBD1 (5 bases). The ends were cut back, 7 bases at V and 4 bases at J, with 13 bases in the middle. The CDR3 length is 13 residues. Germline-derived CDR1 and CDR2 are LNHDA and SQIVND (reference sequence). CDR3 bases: TGTGCCAGTACCGAGGGGTGGGTCACTGAAGCTTTCTTT. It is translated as CASTEGWVTEAFF. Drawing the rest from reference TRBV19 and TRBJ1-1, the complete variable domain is DGGITQSPKYLFRKEGQNVTLSCEQNLNHDAMYWYRQDPGQGLRLIYYSQIVNDFQKGDIAEGYSVSREKKESFPLTVTSAQKNPTAFYLCASTEGWVTEAFFGQGTRLTVV.

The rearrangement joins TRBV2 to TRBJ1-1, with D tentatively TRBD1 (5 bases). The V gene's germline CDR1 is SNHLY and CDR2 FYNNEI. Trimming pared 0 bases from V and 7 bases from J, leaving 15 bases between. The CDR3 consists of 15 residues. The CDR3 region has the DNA TGTGCCAGCAGTGAAGCGCGAGTTTGGGGGGGTGAAGCTTTCTTT. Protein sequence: CASSEARVWGGEAFF.

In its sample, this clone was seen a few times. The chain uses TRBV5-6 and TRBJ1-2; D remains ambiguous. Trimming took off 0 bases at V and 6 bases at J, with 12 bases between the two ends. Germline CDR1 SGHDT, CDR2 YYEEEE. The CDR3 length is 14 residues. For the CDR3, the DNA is TGTGCCAGCAGCTTGGACCGCGTACCTCATGGCTACACCTTC. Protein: CASSLDRVPHGYTF.

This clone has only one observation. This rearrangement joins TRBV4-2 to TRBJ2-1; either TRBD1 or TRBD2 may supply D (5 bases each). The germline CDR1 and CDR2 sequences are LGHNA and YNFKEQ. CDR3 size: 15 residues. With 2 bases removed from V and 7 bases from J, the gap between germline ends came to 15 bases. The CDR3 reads CASSQLGAETNEQFF. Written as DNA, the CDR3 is TGTGCCAGCAGCCAACTCGGGGCCGAGACGAATGAGCAGTTCTTC.

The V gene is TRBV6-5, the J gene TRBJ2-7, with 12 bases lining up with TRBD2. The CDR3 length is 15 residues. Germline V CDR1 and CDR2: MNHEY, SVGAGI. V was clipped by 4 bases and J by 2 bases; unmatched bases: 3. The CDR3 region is CASSSRTSGTYEQYF. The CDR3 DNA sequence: TGTGCCAGCAGTTCAAGGACTAGCGGGACCTACGAGCAGTACTTC.